The T cell receptor (beta chain) under discussion was sequenced for a study of cytomegalovirus exposure and HLA in healthy donors. Study-wide background: Earlier, 150 million to 200 million T cells were analyzed, and 117 million unique TCR beta sequences were found among them.

PCR amplification relied on 60 Vbeta primers (plus 13 Jbeta primers). Libraries were prepared by immunoSEQ multiplex PCR; TCRdb keeps only in-frame clonotypes and omits some of them. The table lists around 130,000 clones, about two thirds of them singletons. This clone was found once. What it binds is not known. Study-level findings and limits: Several top significant clusters appeared, in a later analysis, to be linked to common viral pathogens. High sensitivity and specificity were reportedly achieved when the classifier diagnosed cytomegalovirus status.

The source of this sequence is a man aged 35-49 years in good health and CMV-seropositive. The sample consisted of PBMCs.

CDR3 nucleotide sequence: TGTGCCAGCAGTGAACCGAATGAGCAGTTCTTC. Translation gives CASSEPNEQFF. The chain uses TRBV2 and TRBJ2-1; no reliable D call. Trimming took 2 bases from V and 7 from J, leaving 3 bases between them. The length of the CDR3 is 11 residues. The germline CDR1 and CDR2 sequences are SNHLY and FYNNEI.